This T cell receptor beta chain was captured in a study of blood T cell repertoires in COVID-19. Overall study: Spain, Italy and the United States supplied samples that represented acute and convalescent COVID-19. Nucleic acid was either cDNA or gDNA, and it came from T cells, B-cell-depleted T cells, or PBMCs.

The V gene's germline CDR1 is MDHEN and CDR2 SYDVKM. V dropped 4 bases and J dropped 6 bases, with 9 bases sitting between them. The CDR3 contains 12 residues. Original methodology: Using reference gene primer amplification, nucleated cell counts were estimated. Clones were read by immunoSEQ multiplex PCR, and TCRdb kept only the in-frame ones, dropping some. V and J calls and clone size are copied from that table; D and trimming were computed from the DNA. The profile shows about 190,000 clones, approximately 84% of them singletons. In assigning cohorts, the study relied on participant-reported clinical history.

J is TRBJ1-2 and V is TRBV28; no firm D call. The sequence was collected from a woman in her 30s who had recovered from COVID-19. Sequenced: PBMCs or T cells enriched from blood (not recorded which). The CDR3, as DNA: TGTGCCAGCAGTTCCATCACGGATGGCTACACCTTC. Protein product: CASSSITDGYTF.